This TCR beta chain was recovered during a study of blood T cell repertoires in COVID-19 (dated by TCRdb to between 2020 and 2021). Regarding the complete study: Collaborator samples came from the United States, Italy and Spain and covered acute and convalescent phases of COVID-19. A freely available public database, intended as a resource for researchers studying the immune response to SARS-CoV-2, is where the repertoires were released. The samples were drawn from the first 160 participants of the ongoing ImmuneRACE study and from 1,254 subjects provided by 6 global collaborators. Nearly every sample came with metadata listing a de-identified subject ID, COVID-19 status, age in years and sex. The prospective study material was composed of cDNA or gDNA derived from T cells, B-cell-depleted T cells, or PBMCs. Subjects who had been exposed to COVID-19, were actively infected with it, or had recovered from it provided the deeply sampled blood TCRbeta repertoires that made up the dataset. Where HLA class I and class II types were available, the types were taken from metadata supplied by the sample provider, not from assay-based typing. The investigation overall reported the following: The amount of clinical and demographic metadata varied by source and participant and was provided uncurated.

The collaborating institutions used their own protocols to collect whole blood in K2EDTA tubes. For TCRbeta analysis, collaborators shipped samples as frozen whole blood, isolated PBMCs, or DNA extracted from either of those sample types. The immunoSEQ Assay, a bias-controlled multiplex PCR, was used to amplify TCRbeta CDR3 regions from genomic DNA. In the paper's pipeline: The number of nucleated cells in each sample was estimated from the amplification of reference gene primers within the assay. To quantify the absolute abundance of each unique TCRbeta CDR3 rearrangement, sequence reads were collapsed and filtered. Productive Simpson clonality was computed per sample as the square root of Simpson's diversity index over productive rearrangements. This is the immuneACCESS table as TCRdb keeps it, with only in-frame sequences that have V and J called. A part of the clones is gone; compared with another copy, unresolved V genes explain less than half, and the rest is unexplained. From that table come the V and J calls and clone size; the DNA was used to work out D and trimming. Within this sample are around 300,000 clones, with 86% of them counted one time only. The ten largest clones add up to 2.5% to 3% of the sample.

To note about this clone: It has no known antigen specificity. Per-base quality was not reported, and no clone a single base away is much larger than it.

Sequencing was performed on peripheral blood. The clonotype was recovered from a woman aged 30 to 39 with active or convalescent COVID-19.

Here the CDR3 is given as CASSQDLPDTEAFF. The DNA sequence reads TGTGCCAGCAGCCAAGATCTTCCGGACACTGAAGCTTTCTTT. The rearrangement joined TRBV3-1 (or the pseudogene TRBV3-2) to TRBJ1-1; the D segment cannot be called with confidence. The CDR3 goes from the cysteine to the phenylalanine over 14 residues. CDR3 DNA is the only sequence kept; it has 42 bases, read in frame from the first base. CDR1 and CDR2 are read off the germline V gene (reference sequence) as LGHDT and YNNKEL. Deletion took 0 bases off V and 3 bases off J, with a span of 8 bases between the germline ends.